The sequence of this T cell receptor beta chain was determined in a study of T cells after somatic rescue of genetic block. Sequencing used immunoSEQ multiplex PCR; TCRdb keeps in-frame clones, though not all of them. The sample yields tens of thousands of clones, about 96% seen once. This receptor was obtained from a child less than two years old. Input material: peripheral blood mononuclear cells (PBMCs).

CDR3 coding DNA: TGTGCCATCAGTGAATTAGCGGGAGGGAGGACGCAGTATTTT. The encoded protein is CAISELAGGRTQYF. The V and J genes are TRBV10-3 and TRBJ2-3; 11 nucleotides line up with TRBD2. Per germline, CDR1 ENHRY and CDR2 SYGVKD. Losses at the gene ends were 3 bases for V and 9 bases for J; bases not matched to a gene: 5. CDR3 length: 14 residues.